The 21 T cell receptor beta chains below were found in one sample sequenced in a study of identical twins. TCRdb used MiXCR to reprocess the 5' RACE reads, holding one entry per CDR3 protein. The sample carries a few hundred thousand distinct CDR3 sequences, about 10% recorded once. The sequenced sample was naive T cells sorted from blood. The receptors were sampled from a woman aged 45-59 years in good health.

This clonotype has only a few counts. The rearrangement uses TRBV24-1 and TRBJ2-2; D uncertain. This CDR3 has 13 residues. Germline CDR1 and CDR2: KGHDR and SFDVKD. V dropped 3 bases and J dropped 4 bases, with 5 bases sitting between them. The CDR3 loop is CATSDPFTGELFF. The CDR3 DNA is TGTGCCACCAGTGATCCCTTCACCGGGGAGCTGTTTTTT.

This rearrangement joins TRBV11-2 to TRBJ2-5, with TRBD2 identical over 8 bases. CDR3 length equals 16 residues. With 2 bases clipped from V and 5 bases from J, the junction kept 10 bases outside the gene matches. Germline CDR1 and CDR2: SGHAT and FQNNGV. The CDR3 nucleotides are TGTGCCAGCAGCTTATTCGGGACTAGAGGGACGGAGACCCAGTACTTC. Residues: CASSLFGTRGTETQYF.

This clonotype was detected ten times or more. The CDR3 DNA reads TGTGCCACTTCCGACAGGGGCACCGGGGAGCTGTTTTTT. This sequence encodes CATSDRGTGELFF. The chain employs TRBV24-1 and TRBJ2-2; 8 nucleotides agree with TRBD1. This CDR3 contains 13 residues. The germline V gene has CDR1 KGHDR and CDR2 SFDVKD. With V trimmed by 10 bases and J by 4 bases, 4 bases remained unmatched.

This clonotype was seen a few times. The chain is built from TRBV5-1 and TRBJ2-3; D might be TRBD1 (6 bases). The CDR3 spans 16 residues. The V and J ends lost 7 bases and 0 bases respectively, with 18 bases between them. Germline V gene lookup returns CDR1 SGHRS and CDR2 YFSETQ. CDR3 amino acids: CASVPLGTTSTDTQYF. The CDR3 DNA reads TGCGCCAGCGTCCCTCTAGGGACAACTAGCACAGATACGCAGTATTTT.

This chain uses TRBV12-3 or TRBV12-4 with TRBJ2-3, with D perhaps TRBD2 (6 bases). Trimming removed 7 bases at V and 1 base at J, with 15 bases between. The CDR3 is 15 amino acids. CDR3 amino acids: CASTGRDSGTDTQYF. CDR3 DNA: TGTGCCAGCACCGGGCGGGACTCCGGCACAGATACGCAGTATTTT.

With regard to this clonotype: At one of its ends the junction is not consistent with the germline gene, which may arise from a read error. The chain employs TRBV11-2 and TRBJ2-3; D is perhaps TRBD2 (7 bases). This CDR3 region has 12 residues. CDR1 is SGHAT and CDR2 is FQNNGV in the germline V gene. In DNA form, the CDR3 reads TGTGCCAGCAGCTTAGAAGAGTGGGGGGGCCAATTT. It specifies CASSLEEWGGQF.

In its sample, this clonotype was seen many times. This sequence joins TRBV12-3 or TRBV12-4 and TRBJ1-2, with D unresolved. Trimming removed 3 bases at V and 1 base at J, with 6 bases between. The CDR3 is 13 residues long. The DNA of the CDR3 is TGTGCCAGCAGTTTGACGTATAACTATGGCTACACCTTC. Residues: CASSLTYNYGYTF.

A few counts support this clonotype. The CDR3 loop reads CAISGDRKNTEAFF. CDR3 coding DNA: TGTGCCATCAGTGGAGACAGGAAAAACACTGAAGCTTTCTTT. The chain uses TRBV10-3 and TRBJ1-1; a possible D gene is TRBD1 (6 bases). Germline lookup yields CDR1 ENHRY and CDR2 SYGVKD. V was cut by 4 bases and J by 2 bases, with 11 bases left in between. The CDR3 contains 14 residues.

The J gene is TRBJ2-3, the V gene TRBV7-3; the D is unclear. This CDR3 spans 13 amino acids. Germline V gene data show CDR1 as SGHTA and CDR2 as FQGTGA. V was clipped by 5 bases and J by 4 bases, with 10 bases between them. The CDR3 bases are TGTGCCAGCAGCCCTCCCGCGTCAGATACGCAGTATTTT. The encoded protein is CASSPPASDTQYF.

This clonotype was detected only a few times. The chain links TRBV5-6 to TRBJ2-2; D remains ambiguous. Germline V lookup: CDR1 SGHDT, CDR2 YYEEEE. Deletions cut 2 bases from V and 7 bases from J, with 12 bases between. The CDR3 covers 14 residues. The CDR3 protein is CASSLMGFSGELFF. The CDR3 DNA reads as TGTGCCAGCAGCTTAATGGGGTTCAGCGGGGAGCTGTTTTTT.

This clonotype was observed many times. The rearrangement links TRBV20-1 to TRBJ2-5; tentatively, D is TRBD1 (6 bases). The CDR3 has 15 amino acids. The germline V gene has CDR1 DFQATT and CDR2 SNEGSKA (reference sequence). V was shortened by 1 base and J by 2 bases, with 14 bases between the two germline ends. CDR3 sequence: CSARVLQGRQETQYF. For the CDR3, the DNA is TGCAGTGCTAGAGTTCTACAGGGCAGGCAAGAGACCCAGTACTTC.

This clonotype has just a few counts. This sequence joins TRBV7-9 and TRBJ2-4, with D possibly TRBD2 on 5 matching bases. V was clipped by 3 bases and J by 5 bases, with 8 bases between them. The length of the CDR3 is 13 residues. Germline V gene sequence: CDR1 SEHNR, CDR2 FQNEAQ (reference sequence). CDR3 protein: CASSFRGENIQYF. As DNA, the CDR3 is TGTGCCAGCAGCTTTCGGGGAGAAAACATTCAGTACTTC.

The V call is TRBV4-1, the J call TRBJ2-5; D uncertain. Trimming took off 5 bases at V and 5 bases at J, with 12 bases between the two ends. The germline CDR1 and CDR2 sequences are MGHRA and YSYEKL. The CDR3 is 13 residues long. This CDR3 reads CASSAVIWETQYF. CDR3 DNA sequence: TGCGCCAGCAGCGCGGTGATTTGGGAGACCCAGTACTTC.

This clonotype was picked up a small number of times. This chain joins TRBV19 and TRBJ2-1; 10 nucleotides agree with TRBD1. V was pared by 6 bases and J by 0 bases, with 2 bases of the junction left unmatched. Germline values: CDR1 LNHDA, CDR2 SQIVND (reference sequence). This CDR3 contains 15 residues. CDR3 sequence (DNA): TGTGCCAGTAGGACAGGGGGCAGCTCCTACAATGAGCAGTTCTTC. Amino acids: CASRTGGSSYNEQFF.

In this sample, this clonotype turned up a few times. V gene TRBV4-1 combines with J gene TRBJ2-1; TRBD2 matches at 15 bases. The CDR3 is 15 amino acids. The germline CDR1 and CDR2 sequences are MGHRA and YSYEKL. V shed 4 bases and J 14 bases; nucleotides not matched to a gene: 9. Written as DNA, the CDR3 is TGCGCCAGCAGCCCCGGGACTAGCGGGAGGCCTTCGGAGTTCTTC. The encoded protein is CASSPGTSGRPSEFF.

This clonotype has ten or more counts. The chain employs TRBV7-9 and TRBJ2-1; tentatively, D is TRBD2 (5 bases). The CDR3 covers 13 residues. Germline V CDR1 and CDR2: SEHNR, FQNEAQ (reference sequence). Trimming pared 2 bases from V and 7 bases from J, leaving 9 bases between. CDR3 sequence: CASSLTSPNEQFF. The CDR3 bases are TGTGCCAGCAGCTTAACTAGTCCGAATGAGCAGTTCTTC. Based on the CDR3 plus reference TRBV7-9 and TRBJ2-1, the full variable domain is DTGVSQNPRHKITKRGQNVTFRCDPISEHNRLYWYRQTLGQGPEFLTYFQNEAQLEKSRLLSDRFSAERPKGSFSTLEIQRTEQGDSAMYLCASSLTSPNEQFFGPGTRLTVL.

CDR3 in amino acids: CASSSPPGKDNEQFF. CDR3 nucleotide sequence: TGCGCCAGCAGCTCCCCCCCAGGGAAGGACAATGAGCAGTTCTTC. V is TRBV4-1 and J is TRBJ2-1; possibly TRBD1 for D (5 bases). Per germline, CDR1 MGHRA and CDR2 YSYEKL. Trimming took 5 bases from V and 5 from J, leaving 16 bases between them. This CDR3 region has 15 residues.

V gene TRBV18 combines with J gene TRBJ2-7, with D possibly being TRBD1 (5 bases). The CDR3 spans 12 residues. Trimming left V 3 bases short and J 6 bases short, with 9 bases between. In germline, CDR1 is KGHSH, CDR2 LQKENI. The CDR3 region has the DNA TGTGCCAGCTCACCCGCGACAGCCGAGCAGTACTTC. Translation: CASSPATAEQYF.

This clonotype was seen a handful of times. The V and J genes are TRBV5-5 and TRBJ2-7; TRBD2 matches 10 bases. V lost 3 bases to trimming and J lost 6 bases; unmatched junction nucleotides: 12. The CDR3 is made up of 16 amino acids. Germline V gene lookup returns CDR1 SGHKS and CDR2 YYEKEE (reference sequence). The CDR3 sequence is CASSSPLAGVAGEQYV. The CDR3 nucleotides read TGTGCCAGCAGCTCCCCTCTAGCGGGAGTGGCCGGCGAGCAGTACGTC.

This chain joins TRBV12-3 or TRBV12-4 and TRBJ2-3; 8 bases line up with TRBD1. V lost 7 bases and J lost 4; bases outside the gene matches: 10. This CDR3 is 15 amino acids long. The CDR3 nucleotides are TGTGCCAGCACCCCCGGACAGGGTTGGGCAGATACGCAGTATTTT. Translation gives CASTPGQGWADTQYF.

This clonotype was seen more than once but under ten times. The rearrangement uses TRBV11-2 and TRBJ2-7; 13 bases fit TRBD2. The J segment lost 1 base and the V segment lost 4 bases, leaving 10 bases of the junction unmatched. This CDR3 spans 18 amino acids. The germline V gene has CDR1 SGHAT and CDR2 FQNNGV. In DNA, the CDR3 is TGTGCCAGCAGCTCCTACCGAGGACTAGCGGGAGTGTCCTACGAGCAGTACTTC. It translates to CASSSYRGLAGVSYEQYF.